Listed here are 21 T cell receptor beta chains from one sample, sequenced in a study of beta chain features in type 1 diabetes. Expressed TCRB transcripts were sequenced, since all the RNA that had been isolated was reverse transcribed. Profiled with immunoSEQ multiplex PCR; TCRdb holds only in-frame clones, not every one. The sample lists around 58,000 clones, approximately 62% occurring once. Sequencing used Tregs from blood. These receptors were collected from a woman aged 18 to 35 in good health.

The chain couples TRBV18 to TRBJ2-4; 8 bases map to TRBD1. This CDR3 has 17 amino acids. CDR1 and CDR2 (germline): KGHSH, LQKENI. V shed 4 bases and J 8 bases; nucleotides not matched to a gene: 16. The CDR3 DNA reads TGTGCCAGCTCACGGACCCAACAAGGGACAGGAGGAGACATTCAGTACTTC. It codes for CASSRTQQGTGGDIQYF.

J is TRBJ1-2 and V is TRBV5-6; 10 nucleotides agree with TRBD1. V lost 4 bases, J lost 2 bases, and 5 bases stayed unmatched. Germline-derived CDR1 and CDR2 are SGHDT and YYEEEE. The CDR3 loop spans 15 amino acids. The CDR3 reads CASSVSDRGNYGYTF. The CDR3 DNA is TGTGCCAGCAGCGTCTCGGACAGGGGGAACTATGGCTACACCTTC.

J is TRBJ1-2 and V is TRBV4-2; 7 positions agree with TRBD1. V lost 0 bases to trimming and J lost 1 base; unmatched junction nucleotides: 2. Germline V gene sequence: CDR1 LGHNA, CDR2 YNFKEQ. The CDR3 has 15 residues. Here the CDR3 DNA reads TGTGCCAGCAGCCAAGATTGGGACAGTAACTATGGCTACACCTTC. Translating it yields CASSQDWDSNYGYTF.

This sequence joins TRBV4-3 and TRBJ1-1, with 7 positions matching TRBD1. V gave up 4 bases and J gave up 5 bases; unmatched junction bases: 10. The CDR3 consists of 15 residues. CDR1 LGHNA and CDR2 YSLEER come from the germline V gene. The CDR3 spells CASSPSRQGETEAFF. The CDR3 DNA reads as TGCGCCAGCAGCCCCTCGCGGCAGGGGGAAACTGAAGCTTTCTTT.

In this sample, this clone turned up a few times. CDR3 region: CASSPPRRVNTEAFF. CDR3 bases: TGTGCCAGCTCCCCCCCGCGGCGGGTGAACACTGAAGCTTTCTTT. The gene calls are TRBV27 and TRBJ1-1, with no clear D. CDR3 length equals 15 residues. Germline values: CDR1 MNHEY, CDR2 SMNVEV (reference sequence). With 8 bases removed from V and 0 bases from J, the gap between germline ends came to 16 bases.

This rearrangement joins TRBV7-3 to TRBJ2-3; 12 bases line up with TRBD1. Germline V gives CDR1 SGHTA, CDR2 FQGTGA. V shed 4 bases, J shed 6 bases, and the junction held 8 bases outside the gene matches. The CDR3 runs to 16 residues. DNA of the CDR3: TGTGCCAGCAGCTATCGACCGGGACAGGGGGCGGATACGCAGTATTTT. Amino acid sequence: CASSYRPGQGADTQYF.

The J gene is TRBJ2-5, the V gene TRBV5-1; TRBD2 might be the D (5 bases). Per the germline V gene, CDR1 is SGHRS and CDR2 is YFSETQ. V gave up 0 bases and J gave up 5 bases, with 11 bases separating them. This CDR3 is 14 amino acids long. The CDR3 DNA follows: TGCGCCAGCAGCTTGGGGCGGGCAGAGGAGACCCAGTACTTC. Amino acid sequence: CASSLGRAEETQYF.

The chain couples TRBV5-5 to TRBJ1-4; possible D gene TRBD1, 6 bases. CDR1 SGHKS and CDR2 YYEKEE come from the germline V gene (reference sequence). V shed 2 bases and J shed 5 bases, with 16 bases lying between them. This CDR3 is 16 amino acids long. Here the CDR3 reads CASSLTLWGRNEKLFF. CDR3 in DNA: TGTGCCAGCAGCTTAACCTTGTGGGGGCGAAATGAAAAACTGTTTTTT.

As to this clone: Other DNA sequences in this sample translate to the same CDR3. The rearrangement uses TRBV7-2 and TRBJ2-3; TRBD1 matches 12 bases. J lost 3 bases, V lost 5 bases, and 3 bases had no gene match. In germline, CDR1 is SGHTA, CDR2 FQGNSA. The CDR3 extends over 15 amino acids. The CDR3 spells CASSLGQGATDTQYF. CDR3 nucleotides: TGTGCCAGCAGCCTGGGACAGGGGGCAACAGATACGCAGTATTTT.

The chain recombines TRBV5-4 with TRBJ1-1, with 8 bases lining up with TRBD1. The V gene end was trimmed by 4 bases and the J gene end by 1 base; junction bases not matched to a gene: 6. Germline assignment: CDR1 SGHNT and CDR2 YYREEE (reference sequence). The CDR3 is made up of 15 amino acids. The CDR3 here is CASSAPGTGNTEAFF. The CDR3 DNA follows: TGTGCCAGCAGCGCCCCCGGGACAGGGAACACTGAAGCTTTCTTT.

V usage is TRBV2 and J usage is TRBJ1-2, with 7 bases lining up with TRBD1. CDR3 size: 17 residues. Trimming took 2 bases from V and 0 from J; bases not matched to a gene: 9. Germline CDR1 reads SNHLY; CDR2 reads FYNNEI. The CDR3: CASSERGTALANYGYTF. CDR3 nucleotide sequence: TGTGCCAGCAGTGAAAGAGGGACAGCACTAGCTAACTATGGCTACACCTTC.

This rearrangement joins TRBV2 to TRBJ1-6, with 9 nucleotides matching TRBD1. Germline V CDR1 and CDR2: SNHLY, FYNNEI. The CDR3 runs to 15 residues. Trimming removed 2 bases from V and 7 bases from J; junction bases left unmatched: 3. CDR3 sequence (DNA): TGTGCCAGCAGTGAAATGGGACAGGGCAATTCACCCCTCCACTTT. Protein: CASSEMGQGNSPLHF.

This clone showed up just a few times. The V gene is TRBV18, the J gene TRBJ1-1, with 10 positions matching TRBD1. Germline lookup yields CDR1 KGHSH and CDR2 LQKENI. The junction had 10 bases not matched to a gene; V was cut back by 5 bases and J by 4 bases. This CDR3 region has 16 residues. CDR3 nucleotide sequence: TGTGCCAGCTCAGCCCTTTTTGGGACAGGGGTCACTGAAGCTTTCTTT. It yields the protein CASSALFGTGVTEAFF.

This clone has a handful of counts. This rearrangement joins TRBV7-2 to TRBJ2-1, with D hard to call. Trimming took off 5 bases at V and 0 bases at J, with 11 bases between the two ends. Germline V gene sequence: CDR1 SGHTA, CDR2 FQGNSA. This CDR3 contains 15 residues. CDR3 in amino acids: CASSPSRSSYNEQFF. The DNA of the CDR3 is TGTGCCAGCAGCCCTTCGCGGAGCTCCTACAATGAGCAGTTCTTC. The whole variable domain, filled in from reference TRBV7-2 and TRBJ2-1, reads GAGVSQSPSNKVTEKGKDVELRCDPISGHTALYWYRQSLGQGLEFLIYFQGNSAPDKSGLPSDRFSAERTGGSVSTLTIQRTQQEDSAVYLCASSPSRSSYNEQFFGPGTRLTVL.

CDR3 amino acids: CASSRTISIYEQYF. CDR3 in DNA: TGTGCCAGCAGCCGGACAATCTCCATCTACGAGCAGTACTTC. The chain recombines TRBV7-2 with TRBJ2-7; D is possibly TRBD1 (5 bases). The CDR3 is 14 amino acids. V was pared by 5 bases and J by 3 bases, with 14 bases between. Germline V gene sequence: CDR1 SGHTA, CDR2 FQGNSA.

This chain uses TRBV5-6 with TRBJ2-1; no reliable D call. Trimming left V 3 bases short and J 2 bases short, with 15 bases between. In germline, CDR1 is SGHDT, CDR2 YYEEEE. The CDR3 sequence is 16 residues long. The CDR3 DNA is TGTGCCAGCAGCTCCCCAGGTGGCCGACCCTACAATGAGCAGTTCTTC. Encoded protein: CASSSPGGRPYNEQFF.

This clone was observed a few times. This sequence joins TRBV7-2 and TRBJ1-1; maybe TRBD1 (5 bases). The germline CDR1 and CDR2 sequences are SGHTA and FQGNSA. The ends were cut back, 3 bases at V and 7 bases at J, with 12 bases in the middle. The CDR3 is made up of 13 amino acids. The CDR3 coding sequence is TGTGCCAGCAGCTTCAACGGACAAATTGAAGCTTTCTTT. Protein product: CASSFNGQIEAFF.

The chain couples TRBV7-3 to TRBJ2-7; 9 positions agree with TRBD2. This CDR3 contains 15 residues. The junction had 3 bases not matched to a gene; V was cut back by 2 bases and J by 1 base. Per germline, CDR1 SGHTA and CDR2 FQGTGA. CDR3 sequence reads: CASSLWSGGSYEQYF. CDR3 DNA sequence: TGTGCCAGCAGCTTATGGAGCGGGGGGTCCTACGAGCAGTACTTC. The full variable domain, rest sourced from reference TRBV7-3 and TRBJ2-7, is GAGVSQTPSNKVTEKGKYVELRCDPISGHTALYWYRQSLGQGPEFLIYFQGTGAADDSGLPNDRFFAVRPEGSVSTLKIQRTERGDSAVYLCASSLWSGGSYEQYFGPGTRLTVT.

This chain joins TRBV5-1 and TRBJ1-2; TRBD1 matches 7 bases. CDR3 length: 15 amino acids. Per germline, CDR1 SGHRS and CDR2 YFSETQ. The junction had 6 bases not matched to a gene; V was cut back by 1 base and J by 3 bases. CDR3 nucleotide sequence: TGCGCCAGCAGCTTGTTGACAGGGACTGACTATGGCTACACCTTC. Protein: CASSLLTGTDYGYTF. The complete variable domain, with remaining parts taken from reference TRBV5-1 and TRBJ1-2, reads KAGVTQTPRYLIKTRGQQVTLSCSPISGHRSVSWYQQTPGQGLQFLFEYFSETQRNKGNFPGRFSGRQFSNSRSEMNVSTLELGDSALYLCASSLLTGTDYGYTFGSGTRLTVV.

This clone has a handful of counts. This chain uses TRBV7-2 with TRBJ2-3; D gene unclear. The V end was cut by 5 bases, the J end by 1 base, with 13 bases between. The CDR3 is 15 residues long. Per the germline V gene, CDR1 is SGHTA and CDR2 is FQGNSA. The CDR3 region is CASSQNYLGTDTQYF. The CDR3 DNA sequence: TGTGCCAGCAGCCAAAACTATCTCGGCACAGATACGCAGTATTTT.

The chain combines TRBV18 with TRBJ2-7; TRBD1 aligns across 9 bases. Germline V gene lookup returns CDR1 KGHSH and CDR2 LQKENI. The CDR3 runs to 14 residues. V lost 3 bases and J lost 3; bases outside the gene matches: 3. CDR3 amino acids: CASSPGQGYYEQYF. The DNA of the CDR3 is TGTGCCAGCTCACCGGGACAGGGATACTACGAGCAGTACTTC.